The 27 T cell receptor beta chains presented below share a single source sample, sequenced in a study of blood T cell repertoires in COVID-19. Some clones are missing from TCRdb's copy, which holds only in-frame ones; the method was immunoSEQ multiplex PCR. The data show approximately 11,000 clones, more than 65% seen once. The sample was peripheral blood. The source of these receptors is a man aged 60 to 75 with COVID-19, enrolled during active disease.

This clone has only one observation. This chain joins TRBV2 and TRBJ2-2, with D perhaps TRBD1 (6 bases). CDR1 and CDR2 (germline): SNHLY, FYNNEI. Trimming left V 11 bases short and J 5 bases short, with 15 bases between. This CDR3 has 13 amino acids. The CDR3 protein is CAGYEGGTGELFF. CDR3 nucleotides: TGTGCCGGATACGAAGGGGGTACCGGGGAGCTGTTTTTT.

This clone is labeled as medium-sized (0.01 to 0.1%). This chain links TRBV4-2 with TRBJ1-2; 10 bases align to TRBD1. This CDR3 is 15 amino acids long. Germline CDR1 and CDR2: LGHNA and YNFKEQ. V lost 1 base, J lost 4 bases, and 3 bases stayed unmatched. CDR3 region: CASSQADRGIYGYTF. The CDR3 nucleotides read TGTGCCAGCAGCCAAGCGGACAGGGGGATCTATGGCTACACCTTC.

This sequence joins TRBV3-1 (or the pseudogene TRBV3-2) and TRBJ2-3, with D unclear. The CDR3 has 12 amino acids. Per the germline V gene, CDR1 is LGHDT and CDR2 is YNNKEL (reference sequence). V lost 3 bases and J 8 bases, leaving 9 bases between the germline ends. The CDR3, as DNA: TGTGCCAGCAGCCAGGTAGATTCTACGCAGTATTTT. This encodes CASSQVDSTQYF.

The chain employs TRBV6-2 or TRBV6-3 and TRBJ2-7; TRBD2 aligns across 8 bases. The germline V gene has CDR1 MNHEY and CDR2 SVGEGT. V was pared by 5 bases and J by 6 bases, with 12 bases of the junction left unmatched. The CDR3 is 15 amino acids. This CDR3 is CASSPPGGPTTEQYV. As DNA, the CDR3 is TGTGCCAGCAGTCCCCCGGGAGGGCCGACGACCGAGCAGTACGTC.

This clone was detected only once. The rearrangement joins TRBV28 to TRBJ2-3; 8 bases fit TRBD2. Germline V lookup: CDR1 MDHEN, CDR2 SYDVKM. Unmatched junction bases numbered 8, after V lost 5 bases and J lost 4 bases. The CDR3 extends over 15 amino acids. This CDR3 is CASSPRTSLPDTQYF. The CDR3 DNA reads as TGTGCCAGCAGTCCCCGGACTAGCCTCCCAGATACGCAGTATTTT. The entire variable domain, with the rest obtained from reference TRBV28 and TRBJ2-3, is as follows: DVKVTQSSRYLVKRTGEKVFLECVQDMDHENMFWYRQDPGLGLRLIYFSYDVKMKEKGDIPEGYSVSREKKERFSLILESASTNQTSMYLCASSPRTSLPDTQYFGPGTRLTVL.

The CDR3 reads CASSQGDRGPTLKYV. CDR3 bases: TGCGCCAGCAGCCAAGGGGACAGGGGGCCCACCCTAAAGTACGTC. This sequence joins TRBV4-3 and TRBJ2-7; 12 nucleotides line up with TRBD1. Germline V gene data show CDR1 as LGHNA and CDR2 as YSLEER. The CDR3 runs to 15 residues. The J segment lost 11 bases and the V segment lost 1 base, leaving 9 bases of the junction unmatched.

The chain employs TRBV18 and TRBJ1-2; D gene ambiguous. The length of the CDR3 is 16 residues. Trimming left V 0 bases short and J 4 bases short, with 15 bases between. Germline values: CDR1 KGHSH, CDR2 LQKENI. CDR3 nucleotides: TGTGCCAGCTCACCACCGCCCGGGAGGCTCACCTATGGCTACACCTTC. This codes for CASSPPPGRLTYGYTF.

The DNA of the CDR3 is TGTGCCACCAGCAGCCGCGGGAGGACACCTAGCAATCAGCCCCAGCATTTT. Protein: CATSSRGRTPSNQPQHF. The V gene is TRBV15, the J gene TRBJ1-5, with D possibly being TRBD1 (5 bases). CDR1 is LNHNV, CDR2 YYDKDF, per germline (reference sequence). The ends were cut back, 3 bases at V and 0 bases at J, with 15 bases in the middle. The CDR3 covers 17 residues.

The chain uses TRBV15 and TRBJ2-3; TRBD2 might be the D (7 bases). Trimming cost V 2 bases and J 0 bases, with 15 bases left between them. CDR1 and CDR2 from the germline V gene are LNHNV and YYDKDF (reference sequence). The CDR3 is 17 amino acids. The CDR3 DNA sequence: TGTGCCACCAGCAGAACTAACGGGGGGCCGAGCACAGATACGCAGTATTTT. Residues: CATSRTNGGPSTDTQYF.

This clone was counted between two and nine times. This rearrangement joins TRBV9 to TRBJ1-3; TRBD1 might be the D (5 bases). The length of the CDR3 is 17 residues. Germline V gene sequence: CDR1 SGDLS, CDR2 YYNGEE. Trimming removed 4 bases at V and 0 bases at J, with 17 bases between. The CDR3 DNA reads TGTGCCAGCAGCCCCTGGAGGGGAGTGCCCTCTGGAAACACCATATATTTT. Translation gives CASSPWRGVPSGNTIYF.

This clone was counted once. The chain has TRBV4-3 and TRBJ2-2; D is undetermined. CDR1 is LGHNA, CDR2 YSLEER, per germline. CDR3 length equals 14 residues. V was trimmed by 2 bases and J by 5 bases, leaving 9 bases between them. CDR3 sequence (DNA): TGCGCCAGCAGCCAATATGGCGGAACCGGGGAGCTGTTTTTT. It yields the protein CASSQYGGTGELFF.

This clone occurred a few times. CDR3: CASSLQGLHDTEAFF. The CDR3 bases are TGTGCCAGCAGCCTACAGGGCTTACATGACACTGAAGCTTTCTTT. The V gene is TRBV6-5, the J gene TRBJ1-1, with D perhaps TRBD1 (6 bases). With 6 bases removed from V and 3 bases from J, the gap between germline ends came to 17 bases. Germline CDR1 MNHEY, CDR2 SVGAGI. The CDR3 has 15 residues.

This chain links TRBV15 with TRBJ1-2; D unclear. Germline-derived CDR1 and CDR2 are LNHNV and YYDKDF (reference sequence). The CDR3 sequence is 14 residues long. The V and J ends lost 1 base and 5 bases respectively, with 11 bases between them. CDR3 DNA sequence: TGTGCCACCAGCAGAGTCCAGGACTCTTATGGCTACACCTTC. The encoded protein is CATSRVQDSYGYTF.

This clone was found a few times. The chain recombines TRBV28 with TRBJ1-4, with a tentative D call TRBD1 (6 bases). V was cut by 5 bases and J by 5 bases, with 15 bases left in between. There are 15 residues in the CDR3. Germline CDR1 MDHEN, CDR2 SYDVKM. The CDR3 loop reads CASSPQGGGNEKLFF. The CDR3 coding sequence is TGTGCCAGCAGTCCACAGGGCGGCGGAAATGAAAAACTGTTTTTT. The full variable domain, in which reference TRBV28 and TRBJ1-4 provide the parts outside the CDR3, is DVKVTQSSRYLVKRTGEKVFLECVQDMDHENMFWYRQDPGLGLRLIYFSYDVKMKEKGDIPEGYSVSREKKERFSLILESASTNQTSMYLCASSPQGGGNEKLFFGSGTQLSVL.

This chain links TRBV7-2 with TRBJ1-5; D is possibly TRBD1 (6 bases). Germline values: CDR1 SGHTA, CDR2 FQGNSA. The CDR3 has 16 amino acids. The germline V and J ends were trimmed by 0 bases and 5 bases, with 14 bases remaining between them. CDR3 region: CASSLAIPRGDQPQHF. CDR3 DNA sequence: TGTGCCAGCAGCTTAGCGATTCCCAGGGGAGATCAGCCCCAGCATTTT.

This chain links TRBV4-1 with TRBJ1-6, with 8 bases identical to TRBD1. The junction had 9 bases not matched to a gene; V was cut back by 2 bases and J by 9 bases. The length of the CDR3 is 16 residues. The V gene's germline CDR1 is MGHRA and CDR2 YSYEKL. CDR3 sequence (DNA): TGCGCCAGCAGCCAAAGGACAGGGACGGTTGGTTCACCCCTCCACTTT. Amino acids: CASSQRTGTVGSPLHF.

This chain's CDR3 is CASSKQGQGAGYGYTF. DNA for the CDR3: TGTGCCAGTAGTAAACAGGGACAGGGGGCAGGCTATGGCTACACCTTC. The chain uses TRBV19 and TRBJ1-2; TRBD1 matches at 12 bases. V was pared by 4 bases and J by 4 bases, with 7 bases of the junction left unmatched. Germline CDR1 is LNHDA and CDR2 is SQIVND (reference sequence). CDR3 size: 16 residues.

The sample holds one count of this clone. The rearrangement joins TRBV24-1 to TRBJ1-2, with D perhaps matching TRBD1 (6 bases). Germline lookup yields CDR1 KGHDR and CDR2 SFDVKD. Trimming cost V 6 bases and J 0 bases, with 13 bases left between them. The CDR3 sequence is 15 residues long. The CDR3 protein is CATSSPGHTNYGYTF. For the CDR3, the DNA is TGTGCCACCAGTTCCCCGGGACATACTAACTATGGCTACACCTTC.

This chain joins TRBV24-1 and TRBJ2-2; TRBD2 aligns across 12 bases. Germline assignment: CDR1 KGHDR and CDR2 SFDVKD. The CDR3 runs to 16 residues. V shed 7 bases, J shed 6 bases, and the junction held 8 bases outside the gene matches. The DNA of the CDR3 is TGTGCCACCAGACCGACTAGCGGGAGATTGGCCGGGGAGCTGTTTTTT. It yields the protein CATRPTSGRLAGELFF.

CDR3 coding DNA: TGCGCCAGCAGCCTGCGGACAGGGCCGTACGAGCAGTACTTC. Its translation is CASSLRTGPYEQYF. V and J are TRBV5-1 and TRBJ2-7; 8 positions agree with TRBD1. Germline V CDR1 and CDR2: SGHRS, YFSETQ. With V trimmed by 4 bases and J by 4 bases, 7 bases remained unmatched. The CDR3 extends over 14 amino acids.

The chain has TRBV6-5 and TRBJ2-3, with D possibly TRBD2 on 5 matching bases. The CDR3 length is 15 residues. The V gene's germline CDR1 is MNHEY and CDR2 SVGAGI. With 0 bases removed from V and 6 bases from J, the gap between germline ends came to 13 bases. The CDR3 bases are TGTGCCAGCAGTTACTCGATTCTCCGAGGGGATACGCAGTATTTT. Encoded protein: CASSYSILRGDTQYF.

V is TRBV6-5 and J is TRBJ2-5; the D is unclear. There are 14 residues in the CDR3. The V gene lost 0 bases and the J gene lost 2 bases, with 7 bases spanning the gap. Germline CDR1 reads MNHEY; CDR2 reads SVGAGI. The CDR3 loop reads CASSYSYRQETQYF. In nucleotides, the CDR3 is TGTGCCAGCAGTTACTCCTACAGACAAGAGACCCAGTACTTC.

This clone was recorded a few times. The CDR3 loop is CAWTGTVSYEQYF. The CDR3 coding sequence is TGTGCCTGGACCGGGACAGTCTCCTACGAGCAGTACTTC. The genes are TRBV30 and TRBJ2-7; 7 nucleotides match TRBD1. The ends lost 4 bases at V and 0 bases at J; junction bases unmatched: 3. The CDR3 is 13 residues long. Germline-derived CDR1 and CDR2 are GTSNPN and SVGIG (reference sequence).

This chain connects TRBV5-5 to TRBJ2-3; D is unclear. CDR3 length equals 15 residues. Germline values: CDR1 SGHKS, CDR2 YYEKEE (reference sequence). With 2 bases removed from V and 5 bases from J, the gap between germline ends came to 15 bases. This CDR3 is CASSFMPWAGDTQYF. The CDR3 coding sequence is TGTGCCAGCAGCTTTATGCCCTGGGCCGGAGATACGCAGTATTTT.

This sequence joins TRBV27 and TRBJ1-3; 7 nucleotides match TRBD1. The CDR3 has 16 amino acids. Germline V gene sequence: CDR1 MNHEY, CDR2 SMNVEV (reference sequence). V dropped 5 bases and J dropped 1; count of bases not matched to a gene: 8. CDR3 sequence reads: CASSPRTGGSGNTIYF. CDR3 DNA sequence: TGTGCCAGCAGTCCCCGGACAGGCGGGTCTGGAAACACCATATATTTT.

The chain carries TRBV6-5 and TRBJ1-2, with 7 bases lining up with TRBD1. The V and J ends lost 4 bases and 7 bases, in that order; junction bases with no gene match: 3. The CDR3 is 12 residues long. Germline V gene data show CDR1 as MNHEY and CDR2 as SVGAGI. The CDR3 coding sequence is TGTGCCAGCAGTTGGCAGGGGGTTGGCTACACCTTC. Amino acids: CASSWQGVGYTF.

CDR3 region: CASRPPRGRNEQFF. DNA for the CDR3: TGTGCCAGCAGACCCCCCAGGGGTCGGAATGAGCAGTTCTTC. The chain has TRBV6-5 and TRBJ2-1, with a weak D call TRBD1 (6 bases). The CDR3 sequence is 14 residues long. CDR1 and CDR2 from the germline V gene are MNHEY and SVGAGI. V was shortened by 6 bases and J by 7 bases, with 16 bases between the two germline ends.